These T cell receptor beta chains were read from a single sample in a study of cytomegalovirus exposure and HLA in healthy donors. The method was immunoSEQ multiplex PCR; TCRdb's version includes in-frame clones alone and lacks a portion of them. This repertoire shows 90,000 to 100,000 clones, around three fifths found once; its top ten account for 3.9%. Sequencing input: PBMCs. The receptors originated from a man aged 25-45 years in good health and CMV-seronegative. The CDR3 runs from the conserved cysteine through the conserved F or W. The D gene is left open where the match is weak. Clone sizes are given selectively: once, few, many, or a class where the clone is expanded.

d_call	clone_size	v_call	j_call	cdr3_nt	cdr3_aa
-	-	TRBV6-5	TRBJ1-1	TGTGCCAGCAGTTACTCCGGGGTCACTGAAGCTTTCTTT	CASSYSGVTEAFF
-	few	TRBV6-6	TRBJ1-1	TGTGCCAGCAGTACAACGACAGAATTGAACACTGAAGCTTTCTTT	CASSTTTELNTEAFF
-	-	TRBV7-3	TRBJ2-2	TGTGCCAGCAGCTCCCCCCCGGACTTTTCGAATCCATTTAACACCGGGGAGCTGTTTTTT	CASSSPPDFSNPFNTGELFF
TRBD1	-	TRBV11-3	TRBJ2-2	TGTGCCAGTCAGGACAGGGGCACCGGGGAGCTGTTTTTT	CASQDRGTGELFF
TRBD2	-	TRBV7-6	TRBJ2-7	TGTGCCAGCAGCCGGGGGGATCACGAGCAGTACTTC	CASSRGDHEQYF
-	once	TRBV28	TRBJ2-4	TGTGCCAGCAGTTTACAGGGAGGCGGGAACATTCAGTACTTC	CASSLQGGGNIQYF
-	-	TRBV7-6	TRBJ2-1	TGTGCCAGCAGCTTGGAGGGGTATGAGCAGTTCTTC	CASSLEGYEQFF
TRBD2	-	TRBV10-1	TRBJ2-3	TGCGCCAGCAGTCCACTCACTAGCGGAAGGGCTGTAGATACGCAGTATTTT	CASSPLTSGRAVDTQYF
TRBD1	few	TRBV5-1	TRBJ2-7	TGCGCCAGCAGCTTTCGACAGGGATCGGGCGAGCAGTACTTC	CASSFRQGSGEQYF
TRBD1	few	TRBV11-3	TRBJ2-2	TGTGCCAGCAGCCCGGGACAGGGTTATCCCGGGGAGCTGTTTTTT	CASSPGQGYPGELFF
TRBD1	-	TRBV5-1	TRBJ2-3	TGCGCCAGCAGCACAGGGGGTAGGACAGATACGCAGTATTTT	CASSTGGRTDTQYF
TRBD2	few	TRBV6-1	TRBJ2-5	TGTGCCAGCAGTATTAGCGGGGGCCAAGAGACCCAGTACTTC	CASSISGGQETQYF
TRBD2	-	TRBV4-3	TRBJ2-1	TGCGCCAGCAGCCAAAATCCTAGCGGGGGGGCCGAGATTAGGTTCTTC	CASSQNPSGGAEIRFF
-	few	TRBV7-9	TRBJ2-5	TGTGCCAGCAGCTTAGTAGCGACCCAAGAGACCCAGTACTTC	CASSLVATQETQYF
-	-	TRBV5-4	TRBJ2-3	TGTACCAGCAGCTCTCTGCGGGATGGGCCAGATACGCAGTATTTT	CTSSSLRDGPDTQYF
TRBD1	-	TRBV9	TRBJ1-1	TGTGCCAGCAGCGTAGGACAGGGACAGGGGGCCACTGAAGCTTTCTTT	CASSVGQGQGATEAFF
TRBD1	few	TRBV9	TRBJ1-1	TGTGCCAGCAGCGTAACAGGGGCAACTGAAGCTTTCTTT	CASSVTGATEAFF
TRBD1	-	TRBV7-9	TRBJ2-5	TGTGCCAGCAGCTTTTTCCAGGGGGCTCAAGAGACCCAGTACTTC	CASSFFQGAQETQYF
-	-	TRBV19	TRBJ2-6	TGTGCTAGTAGTATAGATCCGGGGTCTGGGGCCAACGTCCTGACTTTC	CASSIDPGSGANVLTF
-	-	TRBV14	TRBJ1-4	TGTGCCAGCAGCCAAGATCCCTTTCGCCCAGATGAAAAACTGTTTTTT	CASSQDPFRPDEKLFF
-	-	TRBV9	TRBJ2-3	TGTGCCAGCAGCGCGGACAGCTACACAGATACGCAGTATTTT	CASSADSYTDTQYF
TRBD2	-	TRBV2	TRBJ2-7	TGTGCCAGCGGGACTAGCGGGAGCCGGAACTCCTACGAGCAGTACTTC	CASGTSGSRNSYEQYF
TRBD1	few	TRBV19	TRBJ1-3	TGTGCCAGTAGTTTCCTGGTGGGACAGATTGACTCTGGAAACACCATATATTTT	CASSFLVGQIDSGNTIYF
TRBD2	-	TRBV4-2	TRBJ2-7	TGTGCCAGCAGCCAAGATAGGTTTAGACTAGCGGGGAATTCCGGGAACGAGCAGTACTTC	CASSQDRFRLAGNSGNEQYF
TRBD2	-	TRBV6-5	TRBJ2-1	TGTGCCAGCAGTTTAGCGGGGGGGCCCTACAATGAGCAGTTCTTC	CASSLAGGPYNEQFF
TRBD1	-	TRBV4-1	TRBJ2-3	TGCGCCAGCAGCCACCCGGGACAGGGCACAGATACGCAGTATTTT	CASSHPGQGTDTQYF
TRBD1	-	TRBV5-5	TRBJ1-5	TGTGCCAGCAGCTACCAGGGGGACAATCAGCCCCAGCATTTT	CASSYQGDNQPQHF
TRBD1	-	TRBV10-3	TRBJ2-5	TGTGCCATCAGCCCCGGACAGGAAGAGACCCAGTACTTC	CAISPGQEETQYF
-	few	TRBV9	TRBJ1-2	TGTGCCAGCAGCGTGACAGTTACTGATGGCTACACCTTC	CASSVTVTDGYTF
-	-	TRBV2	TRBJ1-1	TGTGCCAGCTCCAGAACGGGGGGCGAGACTGAAGCTTTCTTT	CASSRTGGETEAFF
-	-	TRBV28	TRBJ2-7	TGTGCCAGCAGTCAGAACTACGAGCAGTACTTC	CASSQNYEQYF
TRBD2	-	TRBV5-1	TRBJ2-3	TGCGCCAGCAGCTTGACTAGCGGGAGGAGAGATACGCAGTATTTT	CASSLTSGRRDTQYF
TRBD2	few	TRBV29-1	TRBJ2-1	TGCAGCGGGGGACTAGCGGGCGTGGGGACCTACAATGAGCAGTTCTTC	CSGGLAGVGTYNEQFF
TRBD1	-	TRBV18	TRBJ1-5	TGTGCCAGCTCACCTAACAGGGGGGATCAGCCCCAGCATTTT	CASSPNRGDQPQHF
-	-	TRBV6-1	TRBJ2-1	TGTGCCAGCAGTAAGTCTGAGTACAATGAGCAGTTCTTC	CASSKSEYNEQFF
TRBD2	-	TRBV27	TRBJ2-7	TGTGCCAGCAGTCCGCCCCTCCCGCAAACAGATAGCGGGCCTCACAGCTCCTACGAGCAGTACTTC	CASSPPLPQTDSGPHSSYEQYF
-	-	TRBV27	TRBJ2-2	TGTGCCAGCAGTTTCACGCAGGGCGTGAACACCGGGGAGCTGTTTTTT	CASSFTQGVNTGELFF
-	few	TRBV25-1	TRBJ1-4	TGTGCCAGCAGGGGAGCGGCAGCAACTAATGAAAAACTGTTTTTT	CASRGAAATNEKLFF
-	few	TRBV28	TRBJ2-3	TGTGCCAGCAGAGACCGCAGGGAGGGGGTAGATACGCAGTATTTT	CASRDRREGVDTQYF
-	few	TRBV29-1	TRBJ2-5	TGCAGCTACGACAGGGAGACCCAGTACTTC	CSYDRETQYF
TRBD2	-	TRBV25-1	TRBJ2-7	TGTGCCAGCAGTGAATATGTTGGCGGGAGATCTTTAGACGAGCAGTACTTC	CASSEYVGGRSLDEQYF
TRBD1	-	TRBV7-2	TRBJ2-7	TGTGCCAGCAGCTTATCGGGGACAGCGTCCTACGAGCAGTACTTC	CASSLSGTASYEQYF
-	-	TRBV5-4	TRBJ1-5	TGTGCCAGCAGCCAACAGGGAAATCAGCCCCAGCATTTT	CASSQQGNQPQHF
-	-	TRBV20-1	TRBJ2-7	TGCAGTGCTAGTCTAGCGCACGAGCAGTACTTC	CSASLAHEQYF
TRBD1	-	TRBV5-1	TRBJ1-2	TGCGCCAGCAGCCAATATAATACAGGGGCGGATGGCTACACCTTC	CASSQYNTGADGYTF
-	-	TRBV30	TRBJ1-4	TGTGCCTGGAGTGCTAGACGGTCTAATGAAAAACTGTTTTTT	CAWSARRSNEKLFF
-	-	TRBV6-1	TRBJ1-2	TGTGCCAGCAGTGAAGCGCTTTACGGGACACTTTATGGCTACACCTTC	CASSEALYGTLYGYTF
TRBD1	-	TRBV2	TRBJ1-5	TGTGCCAGCAGAAAAGGGGACAGGTCTAATTTCAATCAGCCCCAGCATTTT	CASRKGDRSNFNQPQHF
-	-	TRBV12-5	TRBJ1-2	TGTGCTAGTGGTCATCGAGAAGGGGATGGCTACACCTTC	CASGHREGDGYTF
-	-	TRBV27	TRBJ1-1	TGTGCCAGCAGTTTAAGATTGAGTGAAGCTTTCTTT	CASSLRLSEAFF
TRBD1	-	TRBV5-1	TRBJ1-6	TGCGCCAGCAGCCAAACAGGGGTGGGCTCACCCCTCCACTTT	CASSQTGVGSPLHF
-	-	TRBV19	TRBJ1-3	TGTGCCAGTAGTTTCGGTAGAGTTCCCTCTGGAAACACCATATATTTT	CASSFGRVPSGNTIYF
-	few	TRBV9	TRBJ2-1	TGTGCCAGCAGCACCAAGCTGGGAGTCGCCTACAATGAGCAGTTCTTC	CASSTKLGVAYNEQFF
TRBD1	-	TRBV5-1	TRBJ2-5	TGCGCCTCTTTTTCCGGGACAGGGAATCGAGAGACCCAGTACTTC	CASFSGTGNRETQYF
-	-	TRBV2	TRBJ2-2	TGTGCCACAAGGTGGGGGGCGAACACCGGGGAGCTGTTTTTT	CATRWGANTGELFF
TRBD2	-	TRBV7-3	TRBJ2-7	TGTGCCAGCAGCGTTACTAGCGGGAGAGAGCAGTACTTC	CASSVTSGREQYF
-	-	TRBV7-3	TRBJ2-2	TGTGCCAGCAGCTTCGGCAGGGGCAACACCGGGGAGCTGTTTTTT	CASSFGRGNTGELFF
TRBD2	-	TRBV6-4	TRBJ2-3	TGTGCCAGCTCCCAGGGCCAACTAGCGGGGGGGCGGAATACGCAGTATTTT	CASSQGQLAGGRNTQYF